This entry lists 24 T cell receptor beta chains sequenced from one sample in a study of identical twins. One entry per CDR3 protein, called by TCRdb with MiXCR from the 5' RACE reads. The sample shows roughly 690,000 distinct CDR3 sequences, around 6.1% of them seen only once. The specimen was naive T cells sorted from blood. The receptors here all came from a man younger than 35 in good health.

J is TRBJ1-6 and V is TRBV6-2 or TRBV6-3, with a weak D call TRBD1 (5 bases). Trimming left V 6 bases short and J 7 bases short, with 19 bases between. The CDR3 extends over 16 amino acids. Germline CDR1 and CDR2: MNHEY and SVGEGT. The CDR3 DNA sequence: TGTGCCAGCAGCTACCCCAGGGACCGGCGGAATTCACCCCTCCACTTT. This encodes CASSYPRDRRNSPLHF.

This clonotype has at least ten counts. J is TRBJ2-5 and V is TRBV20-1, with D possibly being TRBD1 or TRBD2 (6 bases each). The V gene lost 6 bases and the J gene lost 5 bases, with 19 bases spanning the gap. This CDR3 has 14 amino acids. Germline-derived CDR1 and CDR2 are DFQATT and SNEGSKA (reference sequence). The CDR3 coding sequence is TGCAGTGCGTTATCGGGGGCCTTAAGGGAGACCCAGTACTTC. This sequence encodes CSALSGALRETQYF.

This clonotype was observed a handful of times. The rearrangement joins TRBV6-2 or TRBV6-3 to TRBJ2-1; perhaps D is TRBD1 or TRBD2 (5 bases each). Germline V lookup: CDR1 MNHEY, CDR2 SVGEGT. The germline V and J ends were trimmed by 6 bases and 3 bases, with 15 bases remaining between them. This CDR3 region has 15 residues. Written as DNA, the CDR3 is TGTGCCAGCAGACCGGGACCCTCCCTCTACAATGAGCAGTTCTTC. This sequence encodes CASRPGPSLYNEQFF.

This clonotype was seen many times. CDR3 coding DNA: TGTGCTAGTGGCCTTCGTTCAGGTAGCGGGTGGTATTTT. It yields the protein CASGLRSGSGWYF. The chain has TRBV12-5 and TRBJ2-3; 7 nucleotides agree with TRBD2. Germline CDR1 is LGHNT and CDR2 is FRNRAP. The CDR3 extends over 13 amino acids. With V trimmed by 6 bases and J by 14 bases, 14 bases remained unmatched.

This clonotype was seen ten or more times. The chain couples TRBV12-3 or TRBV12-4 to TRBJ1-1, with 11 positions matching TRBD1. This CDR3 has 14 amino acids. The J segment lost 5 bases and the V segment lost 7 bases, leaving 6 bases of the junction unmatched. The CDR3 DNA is TGTGCCAGCACCCTTGGGGACAGGGGGACTGAAGCTTTCTTT. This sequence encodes CASTLGDRGTEAFF.

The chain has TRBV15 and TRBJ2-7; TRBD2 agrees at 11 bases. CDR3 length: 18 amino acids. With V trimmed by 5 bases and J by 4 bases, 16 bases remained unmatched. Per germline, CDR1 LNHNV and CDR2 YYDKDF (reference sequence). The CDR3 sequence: CATSDSGLGTSGLYEQYF. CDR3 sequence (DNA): TGTGCCACCAGCGACTCGGGGCTCGGGACTAGCGGCCTATACGAGCAGTACTTC. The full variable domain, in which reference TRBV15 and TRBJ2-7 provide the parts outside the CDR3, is DAMVIQNPRYQVTQFGKPVTLSCSQTLNHNVMYWYQQKSSQAPKLLFHYYDKDFNNEADTPDNFQSRRPNTSFCFLDIRSPGLGDTAMYLCATSDSGLGTSGLYEQYFGPGTRLTVT.

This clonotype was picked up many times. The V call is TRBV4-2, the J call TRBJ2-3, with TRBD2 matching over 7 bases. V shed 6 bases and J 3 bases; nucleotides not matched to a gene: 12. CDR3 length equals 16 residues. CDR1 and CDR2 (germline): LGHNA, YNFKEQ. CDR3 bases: TGTGCCAGCAGAGCTTTGGAGGGCGGGGGAACAGATACGCAGTATTTT. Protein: CASRALEGGGTDTQYF.

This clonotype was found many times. The CDR3 loop is CASSPDNRGFFNEQFF. For the CDR3, the DNA is TGTGCCAGCAGCCCTGACAACAGGGGGTTCTTCAATGAGCAGTTCTTC. J is TRBJ2-1 and V is TRBV14, with TRBD1 matching over 8 bases. This CDR3 region has 16 residues. In germline, CDR1 is SGHDN, CDR2 FVKESK. V lost 4 bases, J lost 6 bases, and 11 bases stayed unmatched.

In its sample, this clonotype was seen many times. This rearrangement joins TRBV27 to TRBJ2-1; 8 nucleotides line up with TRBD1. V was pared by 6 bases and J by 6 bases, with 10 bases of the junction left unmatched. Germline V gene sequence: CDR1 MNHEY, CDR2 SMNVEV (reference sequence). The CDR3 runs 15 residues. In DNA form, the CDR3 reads TGTGCCAGCAGGGAAGGGACAGGAGGAACCAATGAGCAGTTCTTC. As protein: CASREGTGGTNEQFF.

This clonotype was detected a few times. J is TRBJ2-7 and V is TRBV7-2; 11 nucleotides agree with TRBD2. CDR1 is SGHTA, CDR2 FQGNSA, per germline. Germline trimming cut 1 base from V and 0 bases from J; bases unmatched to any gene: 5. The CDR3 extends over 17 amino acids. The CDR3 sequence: CASSLVTSGRLSYEQYF. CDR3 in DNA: TGTGCCAGCAGCTTAGTAACTAGCGGGAGACTCTCCTACGAGCAGTACTTC.

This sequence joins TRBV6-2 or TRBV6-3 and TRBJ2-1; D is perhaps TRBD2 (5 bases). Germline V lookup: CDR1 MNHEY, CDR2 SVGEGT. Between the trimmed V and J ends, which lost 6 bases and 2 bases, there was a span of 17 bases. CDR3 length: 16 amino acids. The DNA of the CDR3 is TGTGCCAGCAGCACCGGACTCGCTCTTCCCTACAATGAGCAGTTCTTC. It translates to CASSTGLALPYNEQFF.

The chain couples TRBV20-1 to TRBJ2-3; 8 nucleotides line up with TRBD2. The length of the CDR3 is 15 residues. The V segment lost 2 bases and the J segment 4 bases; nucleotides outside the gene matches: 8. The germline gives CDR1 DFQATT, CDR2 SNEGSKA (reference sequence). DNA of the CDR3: TGCAGTGCTAGATCCGGGAGGGCCGGGGCAGATACGCAGTATTTT. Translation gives CSARSGRAGADTQYF.

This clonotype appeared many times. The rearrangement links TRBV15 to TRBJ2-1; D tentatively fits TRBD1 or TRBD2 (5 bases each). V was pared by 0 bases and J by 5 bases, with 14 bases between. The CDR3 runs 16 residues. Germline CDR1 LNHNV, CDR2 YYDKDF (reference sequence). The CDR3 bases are TGTGCCACCAGCAGAGATCGGGACGGAGTCGACAATGAGCAGTTCTTC. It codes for CATSRDRDGVDNEQFF.

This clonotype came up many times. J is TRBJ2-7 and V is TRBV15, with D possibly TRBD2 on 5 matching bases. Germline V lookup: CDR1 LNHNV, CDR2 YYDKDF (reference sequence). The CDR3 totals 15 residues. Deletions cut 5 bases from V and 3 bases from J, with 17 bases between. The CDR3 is CATSGNRGLGYEQYF. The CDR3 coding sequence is TGTGCCACCAGCGGGAATAGAGGGCTGGGCTACGAGCAGTACTTC.

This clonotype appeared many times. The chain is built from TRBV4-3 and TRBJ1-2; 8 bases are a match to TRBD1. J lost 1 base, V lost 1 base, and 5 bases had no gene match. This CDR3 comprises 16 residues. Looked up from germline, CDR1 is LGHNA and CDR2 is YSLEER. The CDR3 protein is CASSQGATGDNYGYTF. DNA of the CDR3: TGCGCCAGCAGCCAAGGGGCGACAGGGGATAACTATGGCTACACCTTC.

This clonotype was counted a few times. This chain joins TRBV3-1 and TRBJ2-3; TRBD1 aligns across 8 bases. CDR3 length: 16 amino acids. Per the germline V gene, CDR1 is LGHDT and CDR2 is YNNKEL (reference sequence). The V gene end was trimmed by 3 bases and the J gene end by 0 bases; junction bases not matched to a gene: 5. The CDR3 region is CASSHTGTGSTDTQYF. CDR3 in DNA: TGTGCCAGCAGCCATACCGGGACAGGAAGCACAGATACGCAGTATTTT.

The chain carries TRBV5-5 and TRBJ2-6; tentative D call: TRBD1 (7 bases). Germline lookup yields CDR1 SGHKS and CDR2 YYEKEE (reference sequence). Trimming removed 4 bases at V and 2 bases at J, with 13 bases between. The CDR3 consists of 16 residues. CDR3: CASSADREAGANVLTF. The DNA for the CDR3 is TGTGCCAGCAGCGCCGACAGGGAGGCTGGGGCCAACGTCCTGACTTTC. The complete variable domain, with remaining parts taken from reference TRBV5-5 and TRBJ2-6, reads DAGVTQSPTHLIKTRGQQVTLRCSPISGHKSVSWYQQVLGQGPQFIFQYYEKEERGRGNFPDRFSARQFPNYSSELNVNALLLGDSALYLCASSADREAGANVLTFGAGSRLTVL.

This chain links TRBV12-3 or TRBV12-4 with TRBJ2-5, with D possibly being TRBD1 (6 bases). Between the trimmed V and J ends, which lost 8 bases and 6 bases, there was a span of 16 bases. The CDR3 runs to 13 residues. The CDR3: CASQMLGAKTQYF. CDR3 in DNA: TGTGCCAGCCAGATGTTGGGGGCAAAGACCCAGTACTTC.

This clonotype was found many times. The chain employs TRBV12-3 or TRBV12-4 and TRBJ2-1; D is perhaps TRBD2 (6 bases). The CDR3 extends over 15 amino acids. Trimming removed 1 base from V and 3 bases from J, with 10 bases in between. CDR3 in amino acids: CASSLGGAVYNEQFF. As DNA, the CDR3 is TGTGCCAGCAGTTTAGGCGGGGCAGTCTACAATGAGCAGTTCTTC.

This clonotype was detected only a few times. The CDR3 sequence is CASSQGAGIEETQYF. DNA of the CDR3: TGCGCCAGCAGCCAGGGGGCGGGAATAGAAGAGACCCAGTACTTC. This chain joins TRBV5-1 and TRBJ2-5, with 8 bases lining up with TRBD1. The length of the CDR3 is 15 residues. Germline assignment: CDR1 SGHRS and CDR2 YFSETQ. The junction had 8 bases not matched to a gene; V was cut back by 4 bases and J by 3 bases.

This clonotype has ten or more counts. The CDR3 DNA reads as TGCAGCTGCCTCTTGGGCCTCTCCTACAATGAGCAGTTCTTC. It translates to CSCLLGLSYNEQFF. This sequence joins TRBV29-1 and TRBJ2-1; D remains unclear. This CDR3 region has 14 residues. Trimming shortened V by 8 bases and J by 0 bases, and 14 bases separated the two germline ends. Germline V CDR1 and CDR2: SQVTM, ANQGSEA.

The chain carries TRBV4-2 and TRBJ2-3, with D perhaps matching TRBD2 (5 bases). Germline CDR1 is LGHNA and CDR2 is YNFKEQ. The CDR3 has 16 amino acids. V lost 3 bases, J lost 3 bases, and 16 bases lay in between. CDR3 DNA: TGTGCCAGCAGCCAGAGCGGAACCACGAGGACAGATACGCAGTATTTT. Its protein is CASSQSGTTRTDTQYF.

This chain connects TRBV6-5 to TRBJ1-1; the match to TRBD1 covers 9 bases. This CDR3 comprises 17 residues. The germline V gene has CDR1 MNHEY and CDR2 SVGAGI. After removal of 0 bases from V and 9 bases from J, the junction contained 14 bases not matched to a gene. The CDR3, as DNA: TGTGCCAGCAGTTACTCGGTTCGGACACAGGGGGCCCGTCAAGCTTTCTTT. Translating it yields CASSYSVRTQGARQAFF.

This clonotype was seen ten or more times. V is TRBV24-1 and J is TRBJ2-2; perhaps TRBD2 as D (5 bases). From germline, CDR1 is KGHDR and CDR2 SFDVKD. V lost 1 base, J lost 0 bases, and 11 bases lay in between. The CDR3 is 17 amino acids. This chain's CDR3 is CATSDLSGISNTGELFF. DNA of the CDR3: TGTGCCACCAGTGATTTATCGGGGATTTCGAACACCGGGGAGCTGTTTTTT.